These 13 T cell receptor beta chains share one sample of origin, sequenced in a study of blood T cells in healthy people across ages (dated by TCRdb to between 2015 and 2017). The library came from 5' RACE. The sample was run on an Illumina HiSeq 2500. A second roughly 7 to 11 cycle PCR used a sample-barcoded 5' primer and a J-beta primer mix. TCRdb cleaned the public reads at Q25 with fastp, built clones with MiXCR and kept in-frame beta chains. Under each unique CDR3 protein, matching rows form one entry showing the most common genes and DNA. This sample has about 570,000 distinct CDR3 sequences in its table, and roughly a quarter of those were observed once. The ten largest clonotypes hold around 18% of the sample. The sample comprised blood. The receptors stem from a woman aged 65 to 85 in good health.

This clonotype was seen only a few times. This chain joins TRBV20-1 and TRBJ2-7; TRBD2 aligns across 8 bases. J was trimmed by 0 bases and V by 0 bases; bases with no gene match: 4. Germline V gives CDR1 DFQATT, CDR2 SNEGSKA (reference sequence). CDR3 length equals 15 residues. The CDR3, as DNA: TGCAGTGCTAGAGATTTAGCGGGGAGCTCCTACGAGCAGTACTTC. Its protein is CSARDLAGSSYEQYF.

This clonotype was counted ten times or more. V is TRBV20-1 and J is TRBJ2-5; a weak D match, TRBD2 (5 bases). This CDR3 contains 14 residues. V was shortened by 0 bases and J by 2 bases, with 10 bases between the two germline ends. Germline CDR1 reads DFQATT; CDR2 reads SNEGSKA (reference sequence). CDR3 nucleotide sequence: TGCAGTGCTAGAGATGCCCGGGGTCAAGAGACCCAGTACTTC. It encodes CSARDARGQETQYF.

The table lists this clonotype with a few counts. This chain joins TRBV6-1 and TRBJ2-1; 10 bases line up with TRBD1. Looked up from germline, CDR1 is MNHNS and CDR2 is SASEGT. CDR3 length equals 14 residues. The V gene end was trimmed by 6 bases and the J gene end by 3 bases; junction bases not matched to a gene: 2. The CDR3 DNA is TGTGCCAGCAGCCGGGACAGGGGCTACAATGAGCAGTTCTTC. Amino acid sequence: CASSRDRGYNEQFF.

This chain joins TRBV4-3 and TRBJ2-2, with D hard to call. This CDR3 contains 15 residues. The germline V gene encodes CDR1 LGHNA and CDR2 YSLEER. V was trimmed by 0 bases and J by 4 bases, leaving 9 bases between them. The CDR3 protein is CASSQESRLTGELFF. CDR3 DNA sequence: TGCGCCAGCAGCCAAGAGAGTCGGCTCACCGGGGAGCTGTTTTTT.

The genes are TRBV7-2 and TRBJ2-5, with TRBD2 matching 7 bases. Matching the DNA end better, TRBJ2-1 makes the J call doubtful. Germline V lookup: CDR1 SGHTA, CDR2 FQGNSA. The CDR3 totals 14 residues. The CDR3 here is CASSLAWGGNEQFF. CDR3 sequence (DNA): TGTGCCAGCAGCTTAGCTTGGGGGGGCAATGAGCAGTTCTTC.

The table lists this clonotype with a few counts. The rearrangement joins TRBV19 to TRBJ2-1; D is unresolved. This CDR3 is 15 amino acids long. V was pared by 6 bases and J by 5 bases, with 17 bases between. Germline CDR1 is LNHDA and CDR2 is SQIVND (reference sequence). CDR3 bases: TGTGCCAGTAGCATCAGAGCCGGAATAGACAATGAGCAGTTCTTC. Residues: CASSIRAGIDNEQFF.

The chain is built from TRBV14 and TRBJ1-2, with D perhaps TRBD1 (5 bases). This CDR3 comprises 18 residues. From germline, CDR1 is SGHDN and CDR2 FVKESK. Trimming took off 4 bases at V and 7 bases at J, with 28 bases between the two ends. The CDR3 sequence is CASSPRDGLWFNRSGYTF. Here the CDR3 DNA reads TGTGCCAGCAGCCCACGGGACGGACTATGGTTTAATAGAAGTGGCTACACCTTC. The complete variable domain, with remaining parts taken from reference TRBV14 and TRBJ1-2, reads EAGVTQFPSHSVIEKGQTVTLRCDPISGHDNLYWYRRVMGKEIKFLLHFVKESKQDESGMPNNRFLAERTGGTYSTLKVQPAELEDSGVYFCASSPRDGLWFNRSGYTFGSGTRLTVV.

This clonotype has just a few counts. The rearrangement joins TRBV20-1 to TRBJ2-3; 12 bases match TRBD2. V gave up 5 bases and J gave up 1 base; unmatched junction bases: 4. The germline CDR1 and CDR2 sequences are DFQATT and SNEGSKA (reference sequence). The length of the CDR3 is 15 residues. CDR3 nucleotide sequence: TGCAGTGCTTCCCGGACTAGCGGGGGCACAGATACGCAGTATTTT. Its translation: CSASRTSGGTDTQYF.

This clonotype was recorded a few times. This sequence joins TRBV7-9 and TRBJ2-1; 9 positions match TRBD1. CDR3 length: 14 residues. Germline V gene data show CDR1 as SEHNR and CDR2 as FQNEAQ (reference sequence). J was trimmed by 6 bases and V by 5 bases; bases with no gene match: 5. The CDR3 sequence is CASSVQGASNEQFF. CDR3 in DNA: TGTGCCAGCAGCGTACAGGGGGCGTCCAATGAGCAGTTCTTC.

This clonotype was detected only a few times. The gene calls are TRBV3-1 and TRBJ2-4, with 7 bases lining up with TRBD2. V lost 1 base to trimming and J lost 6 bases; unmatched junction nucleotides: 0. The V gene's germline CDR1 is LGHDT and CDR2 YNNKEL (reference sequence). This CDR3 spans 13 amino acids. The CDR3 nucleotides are TGTGCCAGCAGCCAAGGCGGGGGAAACATTCAGTACTTC. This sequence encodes CASSQGGGNIQYF. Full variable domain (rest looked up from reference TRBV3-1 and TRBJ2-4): DTAVSQTPKYLVTQMGNDKSIKCEQNLGHDTMYWYKQDSKKFLKIMFSYNNKELIINETVPNRFSPKSPDKAHLNLHINSLELGDSAVYFCASSQGGGNIQYFGAGTRLSVL.

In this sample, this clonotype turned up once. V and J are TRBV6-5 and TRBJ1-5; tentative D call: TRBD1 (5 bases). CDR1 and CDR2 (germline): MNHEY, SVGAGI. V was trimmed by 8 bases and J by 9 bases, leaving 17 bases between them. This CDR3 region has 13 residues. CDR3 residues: CASCQGLIGPQHF. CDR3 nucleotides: TGTGCCAGCTGCCAGGGTCTCATTGGGCCCCAGCATTTT.

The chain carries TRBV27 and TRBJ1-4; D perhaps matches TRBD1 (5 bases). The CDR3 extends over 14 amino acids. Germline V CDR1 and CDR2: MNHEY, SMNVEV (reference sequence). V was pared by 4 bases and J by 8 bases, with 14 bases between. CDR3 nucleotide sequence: TGTGCCAGCAGTTCCGGGGGGAATAGAGAAAAACTGTTTTTT. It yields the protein CASSSGGNREKLFF.

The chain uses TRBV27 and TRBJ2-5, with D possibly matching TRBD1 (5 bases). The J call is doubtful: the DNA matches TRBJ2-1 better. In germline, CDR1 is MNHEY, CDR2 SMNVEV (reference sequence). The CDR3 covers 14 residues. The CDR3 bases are TGTGCCAGCAGCAGAGGTCAGGGTTACAATGAGCAGTTCTTC. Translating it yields CASSRGQGYNEQFF.